The 3 T cell receptor beta chains below all came from one sample that was sequenced in a study of post-analysis software for immune sequencing data. Findings and caveats of the study: Controls showed lower frequencies than patients for roughly 5 TRBV segments, and TRBV5-6, TRBV5-1 and TRBV20-1 were among these.

Their specific antigens are unknown. Libraries were made from TCR beta cDNA, and they carried unique molecular identifiers. MiXCR, run by TCRdb on the PCR reads, gives a single entry per CDR3 protein. The table records hundreds of thousands of distinct CDR3 sequences, around 40% of them present only once. Sequenced sample: blood. Every receptor here comes from a girl under 18 with multiple sclerosis.

The chain links TRBV6-6 to TRBJ1-1; D remains unclear. V dropped 6 bases and J dropped 0 bases, with 14 bases sitting between them. The germline CDR1 and CDR2 sequences are MNHNY and SVGAGI (reference sequence). The CDR3 consists of 15 residues. CDR3 residues: CASSHPEGLNTEAFF. The CDR3 coding sequence is TGTGCCAGCAGCCACCCGGAGGGCCTGAACACTGAAGCTTTCTTT.

This rearrangement joins TRBV9 to TRBJ1-1; 9 nucleotides line up with TRBD1. The CDR3 runs to 13 residues. The germline CDR1 and CDR2 sequences are SGDLS and YYNGEE. Losses at the gene ends were 4 bases for V and 8 bases for J; bases not matched to a gene: 6. The CDR3 reads CASSSPGQGEAFF. The CDR3 nucleotides read TGTGCCAGCAGCTCGCCGGGACAGGGCGAAGCTTTCTTT.

This clonotype appeared a few times. J is TRBJ2-1 and V is TRBV5-5, with TRBD2 identical over 8 bases. This CDR3 has 18 residues. V shed 3 bases and J 0 bases; nucleotides not matched to a gene: 11. The germline V gene has CDR1 SGHKS and CDR2 YYEKEE (reference sequence). CDR3 residues: CASSSTSVPTSSYNEQFF. CDR3 nucleotide sequence: TGTGCCAGCAGCTCGACTAGCGTGCCCACGAGCTCCTACAATGAGCAGTTCTTC.